This TCR beta chain was retrieved from a study of T cells in Graves' hyperthyroidism and ophthalmopathy. TCR beta CDR3 regions were amplified from RNA. The primer set for the first-round RT-PCR of the TCR CDR3 was HTBI. One entry per CDR3 protein results from TCRdb running MiXCR on the multiplex PCR reads. This table has approximately 590,000 distinct CDR3 sequences, roughly 46% appearing once. Study observations and caveats: In the blood, most expanded thyroid clonotypes above 0.001 appeared as well. Researchers report that a 13 V-J model separated ophthalmopathy from stable hyperthyroidism.

When ophthalmopathy did not progress within 18 months, Graves' hyperthyroidism was considered stable. Patients were excluded because of uncontrolled infection, other autoimmune disease, pregnancy or lactation. About this clonotype: The antigen is not known.

Looked up from germline, CDR1 is SGHTA and CDR2 is FQGNSA. The CDR3 runs 15 residues. V lost 1 base and J 0 bases, leaving 9 bases between the germline ends. The receptor's source is a woman aged 18-30 years with Graves' hyperthyroidism. V usage is TRBV7-2 and J usage is TRBJ2-5, with no clear D. Sequenced: peripheral blood or thyroid tissue (not recorded which). In nucleotides, the CDR3 is TGTGCCAGCAGCTTAGTGGGCGAGTACCAAGAGACCCAGTACTTC. It codes for CASSLVGEYQETQYF.